This TCR beta chain was recovered during a study of graft-versus-host responses after intestinal transplantation. Study at large: Each patient got anti-thymocyte globulin induction, then tacrolimus and steroids for roughly 3 years. Study-level results: Allografts of one patient group, those with graft-donor T cell macrochimerism, had high graft-versus-host to host-versus-graft clonal ratios. In recipient marrow, GvH clones were found, and some appeared first in ileum or blood.

V lost 2 bases and J lost 4; bases outside the gene matches: 6. The CDR3 runs to 16 residues. From germline, CDR1 is LGHNA and CDR2 YNFKEQ. About this clone: Its antigen is not identified.

This table comes from immunoSEQ multiplex PCR, and its TCRdb copy is limited to in-frame clones, with some not included. Seen here are around 110,000 clones, 90% to 95% observed once, and the top ten hold approximately 0.25%. The source was unstimulated CD4+ T cells sorted from spleen or lymph node cells, collected before transplant. The rearrangement joins TRBV4-2 to TRBJ2-2; TRBD1 aligns across 8 bases. The source of this sequence is a human donor who was the organ donor for an intestinal transplant. CDR3 nucleotides: TGTGCCAGCAGCCAACTTACAGGGGGTATCACCGGGGAGCTGTTTTTT. The encoded protein is CASSQLTGGITGELFF.